This passage covers 20 T cell receptor beta chains from one sample sequenced in a study of identical twins. MiXCR, applied by TCRdb to the 5' RACE reads, yields one record per CDR3 protein. The table lists under 300,000 distinct CDR3 sequences, over 12% of them singletons. The sample was memory (CD45RO+) T cells sorted from blood. The receptors here all came from a woman aged 18 to 35 in good health.

This clonotype was picked up a small number of times. V gene TRBV10-3 combines with J gene TRBJ2-5; 8 bases align to TRBD2. The germline gives CDR1 ENHRY, CDR2 SYGVKD. This CDR3 comprises 15 residues. Germline trimming cut 3 bases from V and 7 bases from J; bases unmatched to any gene: 10. The chain's CDR3 is CAISDPGSSGSTQYF. The CDR3 DNA is TGTGCCATCAGTGACCCCGGTTCTAGCGGGTCGACCCAGTACTTC.

V is TRBV2 and J is TRBJ2-5; weak D call: TRBD2 (5 bases). The CDR3 runs 16 residues. V was clipped by 6 bases and J by 4 bases, with 21 bases between them. Germline values: CDR1 SNHLY, CDR2 FYNNEI. The CDR3 here is CASSPIVATEAETQYF. In nucleotides, the CDR3 is TGTGCCAGCAGCCCCATTGTGGCCACGGAGGCAGAGACCCAGTACTTC.

The chain has TRBV20-1 and TRBJ2-7; D is ambiguous. CDR3 length: 11 residues. Per the germline V gene, CDR1 is DFQATT and CDR2 is SNEGSKA (reference sequence). Between the trimmed V and J ends, which lost 1 base and 1 base, there was a span of 2 bases. CDR3 sequence reads: CSARGSYEQYF. Written as DNA, the CDR3 is TGCAGTGCTAGAGGATCCTACGAGCAGTACTTC.

This clonotype was found a few times. The V gene is TRBV24-1, the J gene TRBJ2-1; D not certain. Germline CDR1 KGHDR, CDR2 SFDVKD. CDR3 length: 14 residues. The V end was cut by 3 bases, the J end by 8 bases, with 13 bases between. The CDR3 DNA sequence: TGTGCCACCAGTGATGCCTCCTTAGTGGATGAGCAGTTCTTC. This translates into CATSDASLVDEQFF.

This clonotype has only a few counts. This chain joins TRBV7-2 and TRBJ2-7; the match to TRBD2 covers 11 bases. The trim removed 5 bases at V and 3 bases at J, leaving 6 bases unmatched. The length of the CDR3 is 15 residues. Per the germline V gene, CDR1 is SGHTA and CDR2 is FQGNSA. CDR3 in DNA: TGTGCCAGCAGCAGGACTAGCGGGCTCGACTACGAGCAGTACTTC. Translation gives CASSRTSGLDYEQYF.

This clonotype was found many times. The gene calls are TRBV12-3 or TRBV12-4 and TRBJ2-7, with a possible D match to TRBD1 (5 bases). This CDR3 is 13 amino acids long. The V and J ends lost 4 bases and 7 bases respectively, with 14 bases between them. The CDR3 DNA sequence: TGTGCCAGCAGTTCAGGGCCTAGTTCTGAGCAGTACTTC. This gives the protein CASSSGPSSEQYF.

This rearrangement joins TRBV13 to TRBJ2-3; 9 bases match TRBD2. The CDR3 runs 17 residues. V was clipped by 1 base and J by 6 bases; unmatched bases: 11. Germline V gene lookup returns CDR1 PRHDT and CDR2 FYEKMQ (reference sequence). The CDR3 DNA sequence: TGTGCCAGCAGCTTAGTCCTAGCGGGAACCGGCCGGGATACGCAGTATTTT. This encodes CASSLVLAGTGRDTQYF.

Ten or more counts support this clonotype. This rearrangement joins TRBV12-3 or TRBV12-4 to TRBJ1-5; D not resolved. CDR3 length: 19 residues. The V end lost 3 bases, the J end lost 0 bases, and 21 bases lay between the germline ends. This CDR3 is CASSFGSSNPIYSNQPQHF. The CDR3 nucleotides are TGTGCCAGCAGTTTTGGTTCCTCAAACCCCATCTATAGCAATCAGCCCCAGCATTTT.

This clonotype was seen repeatedly, ten times or more. The chain carries TRBV6-1 and TRBJ1-1; D is possibly TRBD1 (6 bases). Germline-derived CDR1 and CDR2 are MNHNS and SASEGT. The CDR3 has 14 amino acids. Trimming removed 7 bases from V and 4 bases from J, with 16 bases in between. The CDR3 is CASIWGHGSTEAFF. CDR3 DNA sequence: TGTGCCAGCATATGGGGACACGGGAGCACTGAAGCTTTCTTT.

The chain couples TRBV9 to TRBJ2-7, with 9 nucleotides matching TRBD1. The CDR3 length is 17 residues. The V segment lost 1 base and the J segment 6 bases; nucleotides outside the gene matches: 14. Germline lookup yields CDR1 SGDLS and CDR2 YYNGEE. The CDR3 region has the DNA TGTGCCAGCAGCGTATTGGACAGGGGTCCGGTTCTTGGCGAGCAGTACTTC. Translated: CASSVLDRGPVLGEQYF.

This clonotype appeared many times. The chain carries TRBV9 and TRBJ2-5; no clear D gene. Germline V gene sequence: CDR1 SGDLS, CDR2 YYNGEE. V was pared by 0 bases and J by 3 bases, with 6 bases between. This CDR3 comprises 13 residues. CDR3 in DNA: TGTGCCAGCAGCGTAGGTAGGGAAGAGACCCAGTACTTC. It specifies CASSVGREETQYF.

This chain joins TRBV29-1 and TRBJ1-2; no clear D gene. Germline CDR1 and CDR2: SQVTM and ANQGSEA. Trimming took off 4 bases at V and 4 bases at J, with 10 bases between the two ends. The CDR3 has 12 residues. CDR3 coding DNA: TGCAGCGTTGTTTCAGGCATCTATGGCTACACCTTC. Translated: CSVVSGIYGYTF.

This chain uses TRBV4-1 with TRBJ1-2; D gene ambiguous. The CDR3 runs to 14 residues. The V gene lost 0 bases and the J gene lost 1 base, with 6 bases spanning the gap. CDR1 is MGHRA, CDR2 YSYEKL, per germline. CDR3 in DNA: TGCGCCAGCAGCCAAGAGTCCCTTAACTATGGCTACACCTTC. Its translation is CASSQESLNYGYTF.

In its sample, this clonotype was seen a few times. The V gene is TRBV20-1, the J gene TRBJ2-2; the D is unclear. The CDR3 extends over 13 amino acids. Germline values: CDR1 DFQATT, CDR2 SNEGSKA (reference sequence). Trimming removed 5 bases at V and 4 bases at J, with 11 bases between. The CDR3 region is CSARHPGTGELFF. CDR3 DNA: TGCAGTGCTCGGCACCCGGGCACCGGGGAGCTGTTTTTT.

This clonotype was seen only a few times. The rearrangement links TRBV19 to TRBJ2-5; D is possibly TRBD1 (6 bases). Trimming left V 3 bases short and J 2 bases short, with 10 bases between. The CDR3 is 14 residues long. CDR1 is LNHDA and CDR2 is SQIVND in the germline V gene (reference sequence). The CDR3 DNA follows: TGTGCCAGTAGTATGGGGGCGTCTCAAGAGACCCAGTACTTC. Its translation is CASSMGASQETQYF.

This clonotype was picked up a small number of times. V is TRBV12-3 or TRBV12-4 and J is TRBJ2-1; possible D gene TRBD2, 5 bases. V lost 5 bases and J lost 3, with 11 bases in between. The length of the CDR3 is 14 residues. The CDR3 loop reads CASSGRDRYNEQFF. CDR3 DNA: TGTGCCAGCAGTGGGAGAGACCGCTACAATGAGCAGTTCTTC.

This clonotype has a count of ten or more. The rearrangement uses TRBV5-1 and TRBJ2-4, with no clear D. The germline V gene encodes CDR1 SGHRS and CDR2 YFSETQ. With 4 bases removed from V and 0 bases from J, the gap between germline ends came to 8 bases. The CDR3 is made up of 14 amino acids. The CDR3: CASSVTIAKNIQYF. The DNA of the CDR3 is TGCGCCAGCAGCGTGACAATAGCCAAAAACATTCAGTACTTC.

This clonotype was observed a handful of times. The chain employs TRBV5-1 and TRBJ2-5; weak D call: TRBD1 (5 bases). The CDR3 has 15 residues. Germline-derived CDR1 and CDR2 are SGHRS and YFSETQ. Between the trimmed V and J ends, which lost 0 bases and 1 base, there was a span of 10 bases. In nucleotides, the CDR3 is TGCGCCAGCAGCTTGGCAGGGTTTAGCCAAGAGACCCAGTACTTC. Translated: CASSLAGFSQETQYF.

This clonotype was counted a few times. The chain is built from TRBV20-1 and TRBJ2-7; D perhaps matches TRBD2 (6 bases). With 3 bases removed from V and 3 bases from J, the gap between germline ends came to 12 bases. Germline lookup yields CDR1 DFQATT and CDR2 SNEGSKA (reference sequence). CDR3 length: 13 residues. For the CDR3, the DNA is TGCAGTGCTAGGGGTGGGAGGTTCTACGAGCAGTACTTC. It codes for CSARGGRFYEQYF.

This clonotype was seen ten or more times. The genes are TRBV7-8 and TRBJ2-5, with 7 bases identical to TRBD2. The ends lost 5 bases at V and 5 bases at J; junction bases unmatched: 11. Germline CDR1 reads SGHVS; CDR2 reads FQNEAQ. CDR3 size: 15 residues. The CDR3 sequence is CASSRGLRISETQYF. The CDR3 region has the DNA TGTGCCAGCAGCCGGGGACTAAGAATCAGTGAGACCCAGTACTTC.